A single sample gave rise to the 15 T cell receptor beta chains below, sequenced in a study of spatial heterogeneity in lung cancer. The time point here: sample taken at primary tumor resection. In TCRdb, the 5' RACE reads were re-called with MiXCR into one record per CDR3 protein. The repertoire holds roughly 8,500 distinct CDR3 sequences, around 16% seen once, with over 12% in the top ten. Source: normal lung tissue next to the tumor, taken at surgery. These receptors were collected from a male donor with early-stage non-small cell lung cancer.

This clonotype was picked up many times. In DNA form, the CDR3 reads TGTGCCAGCAGTACCAGGGTTAACTATGGCTACACCTTC. This translates into CASSTRVNYGYTF. The chain uses TRBV12-3 or TRBV12-4 and TRBJ1-2; D is possibly TRBD1 (5 bases). V was clipped by 5 bases and J by 1 base, with 8 bases between them. The CDR3 sequence is 13 residues long.

Within the sample, this clonotype is medium-sized. This chain joins TRBV5-5 and TRBJ1-2, with a tentative D call TRBD1 (6 bases). The germline gives CDR1 SGHKS, CDR2 YYEKEE (reference sequence). Trimming shortened V by 4 bases and J by 5 bases, and 18 bases separated the two germline ends. The CDR3 is made up of 15 amino acids. CDR3 coding DNA: TGTGCCAGCAGCATCTCTACGGACAGTTATTATGGCTACACCTTC. It yields the protein CASSISTDSYYGYTF.

There are many counts of this clonotype. J is TRBJ2-5 and V is TRBV7-2, with D uncertain. V gave up 5 bases and J gave up 4 bases, with 14 bases separating them. There are 14 residues in the CDR3. The V gene's germline CDR1 is SGHTA and CDR2 FQGNSA. The CDR3 nucleotides are TGTGCCAGCAGCGCGCAACTTCGGGTAGAGACCCAGTACTTC. Encoded protein: CASSAQLRVETQYF.

The chain uses TRBV5-8 and TRBJ2-2, with 7 bases identical to TRBD1. The CDR3 runs to 15 residues. V gave up 3 bases and J gave up 2 bases; unmatched junction bases: 4. CDR1 and CDR2 (germline): SGHTS, YDEGEE. CDR3 in amino acids: CASSWGQLNTGELFF. DNA for the CDR3: TGTGCCAGCAGCTGGGGACAGCTAAACACCGGGGAGCTGTTTTTT. The variable domain in full, with the rest retrieved from reference TRBV5-8 and TRBJ2-2, is EAGVTQSPTHLIKTRGQQATLRCSPISGHTSVYWYQQALGLGLQFLLWYDEGEERNRGNFPPRFSGRQFPNYSSELNVNALELEDSALYLCASSWGQLNTGELFFGEGSRLTVL.

This clonotype was detected a few times. The V gene is TRBV27, the J gene TRBJ1-6; D possibly corresponds to TRBD1 (5 bases). CDR1 is MNHEY, CDR2 SMNVEV, per germline (reference sequence). Trimming stripped 3 bases from V and 10 bases from J, with 16 bases between. This CDR3 region has 15 residues. The CDR3 is CASSFVGAGRSPLHF. DNA for the CDR3: TGTGCCAGCAGTTTTGTAGGGGCCGGGAGGTCACCCCTCCACTTT.

This clonotype was counted many times. V and J are TRBV5-4 and TRBJ2-5, with D tentatively TRBD1 (5 bases). CDR3 length: 14 amino acids. Trimming stripped 4 bases from V and 5 bases from J, with 15 bases between. Germline CDR1 SGHNT, CDR2 YYREEE (reference sequence). CDR3 bases: TGTGCCAGCAGCAAGCTTGGGGCGCTGGAGACCCAGTACTTC. The encoded protein is CASSKLGALETQYF.

The chain combines TRBV20-1 with TRBJ1-5, with TRBD1 identical over 7 bases. The germline CDR1 and CDR2 sequences are DFQATT and SNEGSKA (reference sequence). The CDR3 consists of 14 residues. The ends lost 5 bases at V and 9 bases at J; junction bases unmatched: 13. The CDR3 nucleotides are TGCAGTGCTTGCGGACAGGCGAAAGAATCGCCCCAGCATTTT. It codes for CSACGQAKESPQHF.

By share, this clonotype counts as medium-sized. The chain links TRBV28 to TRBJ2-7; tentatively, D is TRBD2 (5 bases). Germline assignment: CDR1 MDHEN and CDR2 SYDVKM. The CDR3 consists of 14 residues. Trimming pared 4 bases from V and 0 bases from J, leaving 10 bases between. CDR3 in amino acids: CASSSWTVSYEQYF. The CDR3 bases are TGTGCCAGCAGTTCCTGGACTGTCTCCTACGAGCAGTACTTC.

This clonotype showed up just a few times. This may stem from a read error, because a much larger clone lies one nucleotide away. This rearrangement joins TRBV18 to TRBJ1-2, with D possibly TRBD1 on 6 matching bases. Germline V lookup: CDR1 KGHSH, CDR2 LQKENI. The CDR3 sequence is 13 residues long. Here the CDR3 DNA reads TGTGTCAGCTCACCATGGACAGATCATGGCTACACCTTC. The encoded protein is CVSSPWTDHGYTF.

This clonotype was observed a few times. The chain joins TRBV18 to TRBJ2-5, with 12 bases aligning to TRBD2. The J segment lost 2 bases and the V segment lost 3 bases, leaving 1 base of the junction unmatched. In germline, CDR1 is KGHSH, CDR2 LQKENI. This CDR3 spans 15 amino acids. The CDR3 DNA reads TGTGCCAGCTCACCCGGACTAGCGGGGCAAGAGACCCAGTACTTC. Encoded protein: CASSPGLAGQETQYF.

This clonotype was detected many times. V usage is TRBV29-1 and J usage is TRBJ1-2; D gene ambiguous. V gave up 0 bases and J gave up 8 bases, with 22 bases separating them. From germline, CDR1 is SQVTM and CDR2 ANQGSEA. The CDR3 is made up of 16 amino acids. The CDR3 coding sequence is TGCAGCGTTGAAGATCGCGGCGGGCGGCCGCTGGTAGGCTACACCTTC. Its translation: CSVEDRGGRPLVGYTF.

A remark on this clonotype: This sequence may be a read error, since a much larger clone differs from it by one base. The gene calls are TRBV27 and TRBJ2-7; possibly TRBD2 for D (5 bases). The germline V gene encodes CDR1 MNHEY and CDR2 SMNVEV (reference sequence). V was trimmed by 5 bases and J by 3 bases, leaving 23 bases between them. CDR3 length equals 17 residues. This CDR3 is CASSPSRTCAMRYEQYF. CDR3 bases: TGTGCCAGCAGTCCTAGCCGGACTTGCGCAATGCGCTACGAGCAGTACTTC.

This clonotype came up a few times. The chain recombines TRBV4-1 with TRBJ1-1; no clear D gene. Trimming cost V 0 bases and J 2 bases, with 16 bases left between them. Germline V CDR1 and CDR2: MGHRA, YSYEKL. CDR3 size: 17 residues. The CDR3 here is CASSQEVGIGYNTEAFF. The CDR3 nucleotides read TGCGCCAGCAGCCAAGAAGTGGGGATTGGCTATAACACTGAAGCTTTCTTT.

This clonotype is large (0.1 to 1%). V gene TRBV6-2 or TRBV6-3 combines with J gene TRBJ2-1; TRBD2 matches 7 bases. CDR1 is MNHEY, CDR2 SVGEGT, per germline. The CDR3 runs to 16 residues. The ends lost 4 bases at V and 8 bases at J; junction bases unmatched: 14. The CDR3 sequence is CASSSRDYPTWDEQFF. CDR3 DNA sequence: TGTGCCAGCAGTTCCAGGGACTACCCCACCTGGGATGAGCAGTTCTTC.

This clonotype appeared many times. The chain joins TRBV12-3 or TRBV12-4 to TRBJ1-1; D possibly corresponds to TRBD1 (6 bases). The CDR3 runs 13 residues. The V end was cut by 4 bases, the J end by 10 bases, with 16 bases between. The DNA of the CDR3 is TGTGCCAGCAGTTCCGACAGGTCCAGGGGAGCTTTCTTT. Translation gives CASSSDRSRGAFF.